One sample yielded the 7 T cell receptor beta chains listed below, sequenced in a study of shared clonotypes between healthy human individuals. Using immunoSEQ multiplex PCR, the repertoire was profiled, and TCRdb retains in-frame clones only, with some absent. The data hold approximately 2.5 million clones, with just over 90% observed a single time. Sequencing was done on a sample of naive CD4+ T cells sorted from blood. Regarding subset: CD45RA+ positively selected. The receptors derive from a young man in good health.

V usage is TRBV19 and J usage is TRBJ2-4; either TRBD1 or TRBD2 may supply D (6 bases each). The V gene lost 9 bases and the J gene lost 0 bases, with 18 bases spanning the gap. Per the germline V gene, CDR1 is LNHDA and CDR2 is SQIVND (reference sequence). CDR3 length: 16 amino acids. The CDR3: CASRGGWGAAKNIQYF. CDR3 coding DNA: TGTGCCAGCCGTGGGGGATGGGGGGCAGCCAAAAACATTCAGTACTTC.

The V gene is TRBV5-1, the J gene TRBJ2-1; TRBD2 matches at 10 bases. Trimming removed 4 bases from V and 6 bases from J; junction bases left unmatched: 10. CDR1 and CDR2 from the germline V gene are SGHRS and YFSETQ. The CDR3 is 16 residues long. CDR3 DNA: TGCGCCAGCAGCCGACCCCTCCCTAGCGGGGGCAATGAGCAGTTCTTC. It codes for CASSRPLPSGGNEQFF. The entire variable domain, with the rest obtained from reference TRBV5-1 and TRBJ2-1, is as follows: KAGVTQTPRYLIKTRGQQVTLSCSPISGHRSVSWYQQTPGQGLQFLFEYFSETQRNKGNFPGRFSGRQFSNSRSEMNVSTLELGDSALYLCASSRPLPSGGNEQFFGPGTRLTVL.

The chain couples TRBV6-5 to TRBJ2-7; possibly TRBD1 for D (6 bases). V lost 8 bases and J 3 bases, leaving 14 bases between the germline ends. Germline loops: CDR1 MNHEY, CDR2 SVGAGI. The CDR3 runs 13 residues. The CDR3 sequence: CASLRDTVYEQYF. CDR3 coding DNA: TGTGCCAGCCTTAGGGACACCGTCTACGAGCAGTACTTC.

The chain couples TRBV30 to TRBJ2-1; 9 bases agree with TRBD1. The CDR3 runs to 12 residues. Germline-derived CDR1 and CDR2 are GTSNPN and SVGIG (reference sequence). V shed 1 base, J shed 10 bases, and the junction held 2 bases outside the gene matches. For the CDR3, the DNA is TGTGCCTGGAGTGGGACAGGGGTCGAGCAGTTCTTC. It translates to CAWSGTGVEQFF.

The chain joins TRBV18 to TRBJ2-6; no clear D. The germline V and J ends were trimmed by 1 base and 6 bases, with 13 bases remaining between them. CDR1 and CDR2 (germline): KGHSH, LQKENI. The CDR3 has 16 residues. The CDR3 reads CASSPLVLGEANVLTF. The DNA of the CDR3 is TGTGCCAGCTCACCACTAGTCCTAGGTGAGGCCAACGTCCTGACTTTC.

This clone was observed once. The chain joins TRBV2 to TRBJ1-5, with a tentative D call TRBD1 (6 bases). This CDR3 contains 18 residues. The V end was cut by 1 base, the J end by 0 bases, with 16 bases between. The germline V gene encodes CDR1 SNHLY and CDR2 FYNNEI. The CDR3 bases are TGTGCCAGCAGTGAAGATTCTGGGACACCTTATAGCAATCAGCCCCAGCATTTT. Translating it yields CASSEDSGTPYSNQPQHF.

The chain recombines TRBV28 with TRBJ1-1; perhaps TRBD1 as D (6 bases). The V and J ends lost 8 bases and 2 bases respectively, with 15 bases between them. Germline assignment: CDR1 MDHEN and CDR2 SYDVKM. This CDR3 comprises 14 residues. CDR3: CASGQGQGNTEAFF. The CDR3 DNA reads TGTGCCAGCGGGCAGGGGCAGGGTAACACTGAAGCTTTCTTT.